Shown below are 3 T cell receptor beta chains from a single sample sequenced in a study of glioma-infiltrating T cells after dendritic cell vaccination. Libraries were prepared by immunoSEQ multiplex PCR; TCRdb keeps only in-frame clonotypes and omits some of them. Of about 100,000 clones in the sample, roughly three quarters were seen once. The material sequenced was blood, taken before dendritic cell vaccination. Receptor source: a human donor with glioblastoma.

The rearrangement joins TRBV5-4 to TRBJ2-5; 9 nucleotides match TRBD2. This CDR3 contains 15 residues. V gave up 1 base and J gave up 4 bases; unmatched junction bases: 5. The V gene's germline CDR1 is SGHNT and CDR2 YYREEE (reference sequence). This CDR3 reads CASSLSGRSGETQYF. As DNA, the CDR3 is TGTGCCAGCAGCTTGAGCGGGAGGTCGGGAGAGACCCAGTACTTC.

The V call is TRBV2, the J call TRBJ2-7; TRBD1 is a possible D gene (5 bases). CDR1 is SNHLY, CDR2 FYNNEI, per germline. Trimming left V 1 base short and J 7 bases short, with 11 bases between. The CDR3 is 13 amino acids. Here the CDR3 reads CASSEVNRGEQYF. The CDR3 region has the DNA TGTGCCAGCAGTGAAGTGAATAGGGGAGAGCAGTACTTC.

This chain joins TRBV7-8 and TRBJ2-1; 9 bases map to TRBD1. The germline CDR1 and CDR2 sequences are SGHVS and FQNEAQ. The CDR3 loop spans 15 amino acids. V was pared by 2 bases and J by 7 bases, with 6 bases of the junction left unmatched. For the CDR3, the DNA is TGTGCCAGCAGCTTAACCCGGGACAGGGCGAATGAGCAGTTCTTC. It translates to CASSLTRDRANEQFF.